This TCR beta chain was captured in a study of identifying expanded T cells in peripheral blood. The CDR3 length is 14 residues. Germline values: CDR1 SGHRS, CDR2 YFSETQ. With 1 base clipped from V and 2 bases from J, the junction kept 0 bases outside the gene matches. The method was immunoSEQ multiplex PCR; TCRdb's version includes in-frame clones alone and lacks a portion of them. The data show some 93,000 clones, nearly 90% seen once. This TCR derives from a person aged 18 to 70 in good health. The chain links TRBV5-1 to TRBJ2-7; 10 bases match TRBD2. Specimen: blood. CDR3 sequence (DNA): TGCGCCAGCAGCTTGACTAGCGGGGCCTACGAGCAGTACTTC. Translating gives CASSLTSGAYEQYF.